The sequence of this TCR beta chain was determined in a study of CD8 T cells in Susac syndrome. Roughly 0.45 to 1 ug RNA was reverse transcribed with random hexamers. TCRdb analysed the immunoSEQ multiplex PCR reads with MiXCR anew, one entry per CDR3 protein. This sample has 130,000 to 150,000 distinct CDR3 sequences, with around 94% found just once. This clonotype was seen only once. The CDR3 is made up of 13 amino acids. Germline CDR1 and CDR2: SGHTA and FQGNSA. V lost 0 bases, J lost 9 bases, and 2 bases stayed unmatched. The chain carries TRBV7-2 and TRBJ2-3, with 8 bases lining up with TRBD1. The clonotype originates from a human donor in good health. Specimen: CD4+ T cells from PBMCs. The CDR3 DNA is TGTGCCAGCAGCTTAGCGAGGACAGGGACGCAGTATTTT. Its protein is CASSLARTGTQYF.